Detailed here is one T cell receptor beta chain. The antigen is not known. The data were taken from a study of cytomegalovirus exposure and HLA in healthy donors. Amplification used 60 Vbeta primers and 13 Jbeta primers. Generated by immunoSEQ multiplex PCR, the TCRdb table keeps only in-frame clones and is missing some. The table records approximately 180,000 clones, roughly 79% of them present only once. General study results and limits: Later analysis suggested links between common viral pathogens and several top significant clusters.

The CDR3 runs to 13 residues. In germline, CDR1 is SGHDN, CDR2 FVKESK. Deletions cut 1 base from V and 1 base from J, with 4 bases between. The TCR sequence derives from a middle-aged man in good health and CMV-seropositive. V is TRBV14 and J is TRBJ2-5; D is unclear. The sample comprised PBMCs. CDR3 loop: CASSQGLQETQYF. The CDR3 nucleotides read TGTGCCAGCAGCCAAGGGCTCCAAGAGACCCAGTACTTC.